These 23 T cell receptor beta chains share one sample of origin, sequenced in a study of CD8 T cells in Susac syndrome (dated by TCRdb to about 2019). The library relied on the immunoSEQ multiplex PCR assay. RNA was extracted using the RNeasy kit, and roughly 0.5 to 1 ug of the RNA was reverse transcribed with random hexamers. Using fastp at Q25 and MiXCR, TCRdb reprocessed the public reads and kept productive beta chains. One record per CDR3 amino acid sequence lists the most common genes and DNA. The sample data list approximately 200,000 distinct CDR3 sequences, and around 93% of these were observed just once. 0.082% of the sample is taken by the ten largest. The sample was CD4+ T cells from PBMCs. Source of these receptors: a human donor with multiple sclerosis.

This chain links TRBV27 with TRBJ2-7; D is undetermined. This CDR3 is 15 amino acids long. The germline V and J ends were trimmed by 1 base and 2 bases, with 12 bases remaining between them. Germline loops: CDR1 MNHEY, CDR2 SMNVEV (reference sequence). The CDR3 protein is CASSLFVFTAYEQYF. The CDR3 DNA is TGTGCCAGCAGTTTATTCGTTTTTACAGCCTACGAGCAGTACTTC.

The V gene is TRBV29-1, the J gene TRBJ2-6, with D unresolved. CDR1 SQVTM and CDR2 ANQGSEA come from the germline V gene. The CDR3 has 15 residues. Trimming took 0 bases from V and 0 from J, leaving 6 bases between them. The CDR3 reads CSVEEVVSGANVLTF. The DNA of the CDR3 is TGCAGCGTTGAAGAGGTAGTCTCTGGGGCCAACGTCCTGACTTTC. Looking up the rest from reference TRBV29-1 and TRBJ2-6 gives the full variable domain: SAVISQKPSRDICQRGTSLTIQCQVDSQVTMMFWYRQQPGQSLTLIATANQGSEATYESGFVIDKFPISRPNLTFSTLTVSNMSPEDSSIYLCSVEEVVSGANVLTFGAGSRLTVL.

The chain carries TRBV24-1 and TRBJ2-1; D assignment may be TRBD1 or TRBD2 (5 bases each). Germline assignment: CDR1 KGHDR and CDR2 SFDVKD. The CDR3 is 12 residues long. V was cut by 5 bases and J by 11 bases, with 12 bases left in between. The CDR3 coding sequence is TGTGCCACCAGTGGTCCCTCGGGGCAGCAGTTCTTC. Its translation: CATSGPSGQQFF.

V is TRBV5-1 and J is TRBJ1-1; 7 bases agree with TRBD1. The CDR3 length is 13 residues. Trimming took 7 bases from V and 4 from J; bases not matched to a gene: 7. Germline V gene sequence: CDR1 SGHRS, CDR2 YFSETQ. CDR3 bases: TGCGCCAGCGGCACAGGGGCCGGCACTGAAGCTTTCTTT. Translated: CASGTGAGTEAFF. Looking up the rest from reference TRBV5-1 and TRBJ1-1 gives the full variable domain: KAGVTQTPRYLIKTRGQQVTLSCSPISGHRSVSWYQQTPGQGLQFLFEYFSETQRNKGNFPGRFSGRQFSNSRSEMNVSTLELGDSALYLCASGTGAGTEAFFGQGTRLTVV.

The V call is TRBV7-8, the J call TRBJ2-7; D possibly uses TRBD1 or TRBD2 (6 bases each). The CDR3 loop spans 13 amino acids. V gave up 11 bases and J gave up 4 bases, with 18 bases separating them. From germline, CDR1 is SGHVS and CDR2 FQNEAQ. CDR3 loop: CAYIRGLYYEQYV. CDR3 DNA sequence: TGTGCCTATATCCGGGGGCTCTATTACGAGCAGTACGTC.

The rearrangement uses TRBV5-1 and TRBJ2-2, with TRBD1 identical over 8 bases. V shed 3 bases and J 1 base; nucleotides not matched to a gene: 2. Germline V gives CDR1 SGHRS, CDR2 YFSETQ. The CDR3 totals 15 residues. In nucleotides, the CDR3 is TGCGCCAGCAGCTCGGGACAGGTGAACACCGGGGAGCTGTTTTTT. Its translation is CASSSGQVNTGELFF. The full variable domain, with the rest looked up from reference TRBV5-1 and TRBJ2-2, is KAGVTQTPRYLIKTRGQQVTLSCSPISGHRSVSWYQQTPGQGLQFLFEYFSETQRNKGNFPGRFSGRQFSNSRSEMNVSTLELGDSALYLCASSSGQVNTGELFFGEGSRLTVL.

The V gene is TRBV30, the J gene TRBJ2-5, with 9 bases matching TRBD2. After removal of 4 bases from V and 5 bases from J, the junction contained 11 bases not matched to a gene. In germline, CDR1 is GTSNPN, CDR2 SVGIG (reference sequence). The CDR3 is made up of 15 amino acids. The CDR3 is CAWIPSGEFRETQYF. CDR3 coding DNA: TGTGCCTGGATCCCTAGCGGGGAGTTTCGGGAGACCCAGTACTTC. The full variable domain, with the rest looked up from reference TRBV30 and TRBJ2-5, is SQTIHQWPATLVQPVGSPLSLECTVEGTSNPNLYWYRQAAGRGLQLLFYSVGIGQISSEVPQNLSASRPQDRQFILSSKKLLLSDSGFYLCAWIPSGEFRETQYFGPGTRLLVL.

This sequence joins TRBV11-2 and TRBJ2-6, with D unclear. V lost 5 bases and J lost 2, with 10 bases in between. Germline V CDR1 and CDR2: SGHAT, FQNNGV. This CDR3 is built from 15 residues. The CDR3: CASSPYRTGANVLTF. The CDR3 bases are TGTGCCAGCAGCCCCTACAGAACTGGGGCCAACGTCCTGACTTTC.

The chain carries TRBV29-1 and TRBJ1-1, with TRBD1 as a possible D gene (6 bases). Between the trimmed V and J ends, which lost 3 bases and 7 bases, there was a span of 12 bases. Germline-derived CDR1 and CDR2 are SQVTM and ANQGSEA. The CDR3 length is 12 residues. The chain's CDR3 is CSVDRGGGEAFF. The CDR3 nucleotides read TGCAGCGTTGACAGGGGAGGGGGTGAAGCTTTCTTT.

This chain joins TRBV12-3 or TRBV12-4 and TRBJ2-3, with 13 positions matching TRBD2. The trim removed 5 bases at V and 1 base at J, leaving 6 bases unmatched. The CDR3 runs to 17 residues. CDR3 residues: CASSRPGTSGGTDTQYF. The CDR3 coding sequence is TGTGCCAGCAGTCGGCCCGGGACTAGCGGGGGCACAGATACGCAGTATTTT.

The chain recombines TRBV14 with TRBJ2-7; 8 bases agree with TRBD2. The CDR3 length is 16 residues. Per germline, CDR1 SGHDN and CDR2 FVKESK. Trimming took 3 bases from V and 2 from J; bases not matched to a gene: 9. The chain's CDR3 is CASSQSAGGPTYEQYF. CDR3 DNA sequence: TGTGCCAGCAGCCAGTCCGCGGGGGGCCCGACCTACGAGCAGTACTTC.

The chain combines TRBV6-2 or TRBV6-3 with TRBJ2-7; D gene unclear. This CDR3 is 13 amino acids long. Trimming took 2 bases from V and 6 from J, leaving 11 bases between them. Germline V gene sequence: CDR1 MNHEY, CDR2 SVGEGT. CDR3 sequence: CASSYPQTGEQYF. Here the CDR3 DNA reads TGTGCCAGCAGTTACCCTCAAACGGGCGAGCAGTACTTC.

The chain couples TRBV2 to TRBJ1-2; the D is unclear. The germline V gene encodes CDR1 SNHLY and CDR2 FYNNEI. V lost 4 bases to trimming and J lost 2 bases, with 5 bases between them. This CDR3 is built from 12 residues. The CDR3: CASSGQNYGYTF. DNA for the CDR3: TGTGCCAGCAGTGGGCAGAACTATGGCTACACCTTC.

The genes are TRBV30 and TRBJ1-5; 7 bases line up with TRBD1. The CDR3 runs 16 residues. Germline lookup yields CDR1 GTSNPN and CDR2 SVGIG (reference sequence). The ends lost 0 bases at V and 2 bases at J; junction bases unmatched: 7. The CDR3 here is CAWSVGAGGGNQPQHF. In DNA, the CDR3 is TGTGCCTGGAGTGTAGGGGCAGGGGGGGGCAATCAGCCCCAGCATTTT.

The chain has TRBV5-1 and TRBJ2-5; weak D call: TRBD1 (6 bases). The CDR3 is 15 residues long. Germline V lookup: CDR1 SGHRS, CDR2 YFSETQ. V lost 3 bases and J 1 base, leaving 13 bases between the germline ends. The CDR3 is CASSYGQPLQETQYF. In DNA, the CDR3 is TGCGCCAGCAGCTATGGACAGCCTCTCCAAGAGACCCAGTACTTC.

The chain recombines TRBV20-1 with TRBJ1-1; unclear D gene. Looked up from germline, CDR1 is DFQATT and CDR2 is SNEGSKA (reference sequence). The ends were cut back, 5 bases at V and 4 bases at J, with 11 bases in the middle. The CDR3 length is 12 residues. The CDR3 DNA reads TGCAGTGCTTCTTCACGTGGCACTGAAGCTTTCTTT. Its translation: CSASSRGTEAFF.

This sequence joins TRBV7-9 and TRBJ2-6; D possibly corresponds to TRBD2 (5 bases). Trimming took off 4 bases at V and 1 base at J, with 11 bases between the two ends. CDR1 is SEHNR, CDR2 FQNEAQ, per germline (reference sequence). The CDR3 spans 16 residues. CDR3 DNA sequence: TGTGCCAGCAGCTCCCGAGCGGTTTCTGGGGCCAACGTCCTGACTTTC. Its translation is CASSSRAVSGANVLTF.

V is TRBV24-1 and J is TRBJ2-7; 7 bases match TRBD2. Germline-derived CDR1 and CDR2 are KGHDR and SFDVKD. V was pared by 3 bases and J by 0 bases, with 7 bases of the junction left unmatched. CDR3 size: 16 residues. CDR3 DNA: TGTGCCACCAGTGATCCTGCAGCGGGGAGCTCCTACGAGCAGTACTTC. This gives the protein CATSDPAAGSSYEQYF.

The chain has TRBV30 and TRBJ2-3; 7 nucleotides match TRBD1. V lost 3 bases and J lost 1; bases outside the gene matches: 10. Germline loops: CDR1 GTSNPN, CDR2 SVGIG (reference sequence). CDR3 length: 16 residues. CDR3 nucleotides: TGTGCCTGGAGGACAGGGTCAGCGCGGGGCACAGATACGCAGTATTTT. The encoded protein is CAWRTGSARGTDTQYF. The whole variable domain, filled in from reference TRBV30 and TRBJ2-3, reads SQTIHQWPATLVQPVGSPLSLECTVEGTSNPNLYWYRQAAGRGLQLLFYSVGIGQISSEVPQNLSASRPQDRQFILSSKKLLLSDSGFYLCAWRTGSARGTDTQYFGPGTRLTVL.

V and J are TRBV20-1 and TRBJ1-2, with 9 bases that match TRBD1. Germline V CDR1 and CDR2: DFQATT, SNEGSKA (reference sequence). CDR3 length: 13 amino acids. Trimming removed 6 bases from V and 7 bases from J; junction bases left unmatched: 9. The CDR3 DNA follows: TGCAGTGCCCGGACAGGGGATATCGGTGGCTACACCTTC. It codes for CSARTGDIGGYTF.

CDR3: CASSLAGGGHQPQHF. The CDR3 DNA reads as TGTGCCAGCAGCTTAGCAGGGGGCGGGCATCAGCCCCAGCATTTT. The chain joins TRBV7-8 to TRBJ1-5; TRBD1 aligns across 7 bases. Germline V lookup: CDR1 SGHVS, CDR2 FQNEAQ. This CDR3 has 15 residues. With V trimmed by 0 bases and J by 5 bases, 4 bases remained unmatched.

This chain connects TRBV20-1 to TRBJ2-5; D not certain. There are 13 residues in the CDR3. V was cut by 0 bases and J by 2 bases, with 7 bases left in between. Germline V gene lookup returns CDR1 DFQATT and CDR2 SNEGSKA (reference sequence). The CDR3 here is CSARDLRQETQYF. CDR3 bases: TGCAGTGCTAGAGATCTGCGGCAAGAGACCCAGTACTTC.

This clonotype occurred once. The rearrangement uses TRBV5-1 and TRBJ1-2, with TRBD1 identical over 11 bases. J gave up 6 bases and V 4 bases, and 2 bases lay outside the gene matches. The CDR3 loop spans 13 amino acids. Germline V CDR1 and CDR2: SGHRS, YFSETQ. For the CDR3, the DNA is TGCGCCAGCAGCCAGGACAGGGGGCATGGCTACACCTTC. This sequence encodes CASSQDRGHGYTF.